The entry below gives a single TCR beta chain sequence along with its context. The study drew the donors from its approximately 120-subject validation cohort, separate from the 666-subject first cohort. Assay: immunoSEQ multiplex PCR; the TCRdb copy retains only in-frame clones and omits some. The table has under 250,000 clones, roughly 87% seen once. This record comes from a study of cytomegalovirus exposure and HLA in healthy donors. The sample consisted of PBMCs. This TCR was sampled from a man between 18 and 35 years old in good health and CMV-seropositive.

The CDR3 loop reads CASSPNGGQGQPQHF. In nucleotides, the CDR3 is TGTGCCAGCTCACCAAACGGGGGGCAAGGACAGCCCCAGCATTTT. This rearrangement joins TRBV18 to TRBJ1-5, with D perhaps TRBD1 (6 bases). Per the germline V gene, CDR1 is KGHSH and CDR2 is LQKENI. Trimming left V 2 bases short and J 7 bases short, with 15 bases between. The CDR3 totals 15 residues.